The clone carrying this T cell receptor beta chain has a handful of counts. Its antigen remains unknown. The data were taken from a study of CD8 T cells in ankylosing spondylitis. General study findings and limits: Reactive arthritis synovial fluid and blood were previously reported to contain some motif variants. Disease-linked clones, CD8+, were relatively rare in peripheral blood. Ankylosing spondylitis blood appeared to be characterized by a TCR beta motif of several highly homologous variants.

V shed 6 bases and J 2 bases; nucleotides not matched to a gene: 15. The germline V gene has CDR1 LGHNA and CDR2 YNFKEQ. CDR3 length: 19 residues. Quantitative barcoded 5'-RACE was used to prepare TCR beta libraries. TCRdb passed the 5' RACE reads through MiXCR, listing each CDR3 protein once. This repertoire shows approximately 150,000 distinct CDR3 sequences, about a third found once; its top ten account for about 6%. The genes are TRBV4-2 and TRBJ2-7; 14 nucleotides match TRBD2. The sample was synovial fluid, either unsorted or a sorted T cell fraction (not recorded which). The clonotype originates from a male donor with ankylosing spondylitis. CDR3 residues: CASSVTGLAGVPGAYEQYF. For the CDR3, the DNA is TGTGCCAGCAGTGTTACGGGACTAGCGGGAGTTCCAGGGGCCTACGAGCAGTACTTC.